This T cell receptor (beta chain) was captured by sequencing in a study of cytomegalovirus exposure and HLA in healthy donors. Whole-study context: Of roughly 400 genotyped donors, about 80% grouped in the Caucasian-associated ancestry cluster. The study's findings and limits: In a later analysis, TCR association rates varied by HLA locus: DRB1 most, HLA-C fewest. Reports indicated that the classifier achieved high specificity and sensitivity in diagnosing cytomegalovirus status.

Germline values: CDR1 SGHAT, CDR2 FQNNGV. Trimming removed 0 bases from V and 3 bases from J, with 9 bases in between. This CDR3 has 14 residues. A note on this clone: The target antigen is unknown.

PCR employed 60 Vbeta and 13 Jbeta primers. In the study's own analysis: Later reanalysis found about 78 million unique TCR beta chains, 9 million to 12 million of them shared. Sequenced by immunoSEQ multiplex PCR; TCRdb stores in-frame clones only, minus some. V and J calls plus clone size are reproduced from that table; the DNA served to infer D and trimming. Altogether tens of thousands of clones are present, 65% to 85% being singletons, with the ten largest covering 3.5% to 4%. The clonotype originates from a man in his forties or fifties in good health and CMV-seronegative. The rearrangement joins TRBV11-2 to TRBJ2-7; TRBD1 might be the D (5 bases). Input material: PBMCs. CDR3 region: CASSLDQGYYEQYF. CDR3 bases: TGTGCCAGCAGCTTAGATCAGGGATACTACGAGCAGTACTTC.